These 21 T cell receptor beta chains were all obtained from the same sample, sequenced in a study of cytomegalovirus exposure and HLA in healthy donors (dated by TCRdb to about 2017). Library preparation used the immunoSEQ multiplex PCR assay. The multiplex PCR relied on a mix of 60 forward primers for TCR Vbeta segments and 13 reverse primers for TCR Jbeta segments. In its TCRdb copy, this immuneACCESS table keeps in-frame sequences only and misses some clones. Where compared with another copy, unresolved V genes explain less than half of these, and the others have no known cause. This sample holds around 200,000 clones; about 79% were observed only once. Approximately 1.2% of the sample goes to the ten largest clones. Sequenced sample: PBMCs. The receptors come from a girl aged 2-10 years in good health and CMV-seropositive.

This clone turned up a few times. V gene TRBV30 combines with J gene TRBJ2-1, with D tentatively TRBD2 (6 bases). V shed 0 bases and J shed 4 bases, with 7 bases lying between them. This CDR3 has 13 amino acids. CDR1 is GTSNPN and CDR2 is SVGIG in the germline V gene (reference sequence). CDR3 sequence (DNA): TGTGCCTGGAGTGTACGGGAGTACAATGAGCAGTTCTTC. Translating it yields CAWSVREYNEQFF.

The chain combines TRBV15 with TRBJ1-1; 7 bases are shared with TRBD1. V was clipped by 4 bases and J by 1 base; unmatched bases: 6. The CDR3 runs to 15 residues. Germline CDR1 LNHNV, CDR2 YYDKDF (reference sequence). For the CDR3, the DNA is TGTGCCACCAGCAAGAACACAGGGGCGAACACTGAAGCTTTCTTT. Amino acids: CATSKNTGANTEAFF.

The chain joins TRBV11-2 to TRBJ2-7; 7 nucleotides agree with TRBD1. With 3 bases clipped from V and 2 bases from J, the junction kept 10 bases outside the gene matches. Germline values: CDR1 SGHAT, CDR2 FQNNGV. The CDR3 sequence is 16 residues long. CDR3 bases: TGTGCCAGCAGCTTGTCCCCGTGGGGACAGACCTACGAGCAGTACTTC. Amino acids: CASSLSPWGQTYEQYF. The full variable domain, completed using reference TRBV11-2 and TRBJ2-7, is EAGVAQSPRYKIIEKRQSVAFWCNPISGHATLYWYQQILGQGPKLLIQFQNNGVVDDSQLPKDRFSAERLKGVDSTLKIQPAKLEDSAVYLCASSLSPWGQTYEQYFGPGTRLTVT.

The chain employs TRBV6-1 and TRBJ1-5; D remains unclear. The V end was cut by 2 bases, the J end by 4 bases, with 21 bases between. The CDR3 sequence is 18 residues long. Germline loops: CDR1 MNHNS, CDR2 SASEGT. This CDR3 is CASSESADSTKSNQPQHF. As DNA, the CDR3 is TGTGCCAGCAGTGAATCGGCGGATTCAACTAAGTCTAATCAGCCCCAGCATTTT.

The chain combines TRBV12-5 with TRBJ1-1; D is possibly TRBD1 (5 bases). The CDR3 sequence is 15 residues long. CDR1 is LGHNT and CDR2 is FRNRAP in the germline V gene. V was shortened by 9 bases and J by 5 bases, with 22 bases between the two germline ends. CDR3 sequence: CASRAAGRGFTEAFF. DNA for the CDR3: TGTGCTAGCCGGGCGGCGGGGCGCGGATTTACTGAAGCTTTCTTT.

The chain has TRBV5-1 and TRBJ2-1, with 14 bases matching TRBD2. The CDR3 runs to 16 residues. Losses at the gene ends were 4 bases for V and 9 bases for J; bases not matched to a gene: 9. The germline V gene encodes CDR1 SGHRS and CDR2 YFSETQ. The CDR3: CASSVEMGLAGAEQFF. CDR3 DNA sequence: TGCGCCAGCAGCGTTGAGATGGGACTAGCGGGAGCTGAGCAGTTCTTC.

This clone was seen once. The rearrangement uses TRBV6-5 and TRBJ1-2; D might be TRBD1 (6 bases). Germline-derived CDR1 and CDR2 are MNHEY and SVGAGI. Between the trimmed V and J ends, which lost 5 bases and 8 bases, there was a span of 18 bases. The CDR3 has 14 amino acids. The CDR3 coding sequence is TGTGCCAGCAGTCCCCTCGGGGAGGGGGTGGGCTACACCTTC. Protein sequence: CASSPLGEGVGYTF.

Here the CDR3 reads CASSQGDRDNEKLFF. The CDR3 nucleotides are TGCGCCAGCAGCCAAGGGGACAGAGATAATGAAAAACTGTTTTTT. The chain has TRBV4-1 and TRBJ1-4; 7 bases match TRBD1. Trimming at V came to 1 base and at J to 4 bases, leaving 3 bases not matched to a gene. The CDR3 runs to 15 residues. Germline loops: CDR1 MGHRA, CDR2 YSYEKL.

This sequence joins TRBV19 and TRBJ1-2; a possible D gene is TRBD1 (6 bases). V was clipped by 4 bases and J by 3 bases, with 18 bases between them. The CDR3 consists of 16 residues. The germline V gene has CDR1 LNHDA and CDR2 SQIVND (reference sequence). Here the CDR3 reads CASSTPGEIKHYGYTF. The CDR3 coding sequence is TGTGCCAGTAGTACCCCAGGGGAGATCAAGCACTATGGCTACACCTTC.

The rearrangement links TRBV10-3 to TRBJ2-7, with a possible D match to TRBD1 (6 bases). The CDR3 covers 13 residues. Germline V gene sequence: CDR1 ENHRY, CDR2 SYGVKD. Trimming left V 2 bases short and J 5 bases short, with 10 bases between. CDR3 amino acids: CAISENPGDEQYF. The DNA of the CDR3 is TGTGCCATCAGTGAGAACCCAGGGGACGAGCAGTACTTC.

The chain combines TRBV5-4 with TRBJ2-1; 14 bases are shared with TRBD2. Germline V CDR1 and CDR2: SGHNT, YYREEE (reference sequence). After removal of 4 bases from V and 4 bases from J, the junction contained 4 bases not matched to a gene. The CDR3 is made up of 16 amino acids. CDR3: CASSEGLAGAYNEQFF. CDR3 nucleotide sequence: TGTGCCAGCAGCGAGGGACTAGCGGGAGCTTACAATGAGCAGTTCTTC.

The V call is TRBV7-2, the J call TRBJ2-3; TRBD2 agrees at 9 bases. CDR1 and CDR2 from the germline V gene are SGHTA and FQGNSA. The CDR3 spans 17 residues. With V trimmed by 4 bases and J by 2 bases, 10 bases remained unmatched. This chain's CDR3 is CASSSRAGGQFTDTQYF. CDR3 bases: TGTGCCAGCAGCTCCCGAGCGGGAGGACAATTCACAGATACGCAGTATTTT.

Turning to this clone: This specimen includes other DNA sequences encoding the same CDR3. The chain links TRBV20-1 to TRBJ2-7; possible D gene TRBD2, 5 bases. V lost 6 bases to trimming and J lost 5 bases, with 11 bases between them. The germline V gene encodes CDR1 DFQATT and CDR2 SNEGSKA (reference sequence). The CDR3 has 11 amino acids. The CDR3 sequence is CSAPRGHEQYF. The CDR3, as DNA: TGCAGTGCGCCGAGAGGGCACGAGCAGTACTTC.

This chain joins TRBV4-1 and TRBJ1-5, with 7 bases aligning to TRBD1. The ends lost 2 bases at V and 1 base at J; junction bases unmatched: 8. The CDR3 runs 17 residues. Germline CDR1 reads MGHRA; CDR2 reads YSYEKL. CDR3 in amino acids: CASSQLSDRVSNQPQHF. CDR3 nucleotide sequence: TGCGCCAGCAGCCAACTAAGCGACAGGGTAAGCAATCAGCCCCAGCATTTT.

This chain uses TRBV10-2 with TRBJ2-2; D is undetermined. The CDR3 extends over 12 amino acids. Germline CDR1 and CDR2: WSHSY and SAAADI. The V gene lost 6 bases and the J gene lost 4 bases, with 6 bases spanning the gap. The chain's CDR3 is CASRVSTGELFF. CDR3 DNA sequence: TGCGCCAGCAGGGTGAGCACCGGGGAGCTGTTTTTT.

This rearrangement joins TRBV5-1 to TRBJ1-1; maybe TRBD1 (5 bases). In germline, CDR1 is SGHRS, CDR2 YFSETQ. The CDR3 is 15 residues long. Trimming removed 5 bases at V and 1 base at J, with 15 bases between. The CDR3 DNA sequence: TGCGCCAGCAGAACCTCAGGGCCTCGGAACACTGAAGCTTTCTTT. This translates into CASRTSGPRNTEAFF. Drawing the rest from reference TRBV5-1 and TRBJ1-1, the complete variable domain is KAGVTQTPRYLIKTRGQQVTLSCSPISGHRSVSWYQQTPGQGLQFLFEYFSETQRNKGNFPGRFSGRQFSNSRSEMNVSTLELGDSALYLCASRTSGPRNTEAFFGQGTRLTVV.

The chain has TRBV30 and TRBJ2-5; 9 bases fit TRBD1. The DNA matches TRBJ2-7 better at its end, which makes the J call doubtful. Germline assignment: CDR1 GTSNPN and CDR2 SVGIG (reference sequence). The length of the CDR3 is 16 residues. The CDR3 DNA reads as TGTGCCTGGAGTGCGGTCCTGGACAGGGGTGGTTACGAGCAGTACTTC. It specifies CAWSAVLDRGGYEQYF.

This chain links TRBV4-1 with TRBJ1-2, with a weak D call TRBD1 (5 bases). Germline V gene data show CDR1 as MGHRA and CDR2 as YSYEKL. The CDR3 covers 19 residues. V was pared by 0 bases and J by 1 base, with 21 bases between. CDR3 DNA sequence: TGCGCCAGCAGCCAAGAACCCCAGGGAGTCAGGGACTATAACTATGGCTACACCTTC. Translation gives CASSQEPQGVRDYNYGYTF.

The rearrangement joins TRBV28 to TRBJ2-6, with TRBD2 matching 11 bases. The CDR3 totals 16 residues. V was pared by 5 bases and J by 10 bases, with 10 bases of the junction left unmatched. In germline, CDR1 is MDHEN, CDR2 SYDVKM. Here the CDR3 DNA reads TGTGCCAGCAGTCCGAGCCCCTGGACTAGCGGGAACGTCCTGACTTTC. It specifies CASSPSPWTSGNVLTF.

CDR3: CALSGQTYNYGYTF. The CDR3 DNA reads as TGTGCCCTGTCGGGACAGACCTATAACTATGGCTACACCTTC. The J gene is TRBJ1-2, the V gene TRBV2, with 7 bases fitting TRBD1. Looked up from germline, CDR1 is SNHLY and CDR2 is FYNNEI. This CDR3 region has 14 residues. The J segment lost 1 base and the V segment lost 11 bases, leaving 10 bases of the junction unmatched.

This CDR3 is CASRSGGQEPYEQYF. CDR3 DNA: TGTGCCAGCAGATCTGGGGGACAGGAGCCCTACGAGCAGTACTTC. The chain has TRBV5-4 and TRBJ2-7; TRBD1 agrees at 8 bases. Trimming at V came to 5 bases and at J to 2 bases, leaving 9 bases not matched to a gene. Looked up from germline, CDR1 is SGHNT and CDR2 is YYREEE (reference sequence). CDR3 size: 15 residues. Looking up the rest from reference TRBV5-4 and TRBJ2-7 gives the full variable domain: ETGVTQSPTHLIKTRGQQVTLRCSSQSGHNTVSWYQQALGQGPQFIFQYYREEENGRGNFPPRFSGLQFPNYSSELNVNALELDDSALYLCASRSGGQEPYEQYFGPGTRLTVT.